A selection of T cell receptor beta chains follows, all from one sample in a study of T cell changes during pregnancy in multiple sclerosis. The repertoire was sequenced with immunoSEQ multiplex PCR; TCRdb's copy has only in-frame clones and lacks some. Of about 99,000 clones in the sample, approximately 95% were seen once. The sample consisted of peripheral blood, taken after pregnancy. The receptor source for this set is a female donor with multiple sclerosis, enrolled in a pregnancy study. CDR3s include the opening cysteine and the closing phenylalanine or tryptophan. D genes are given only for firm matches. Rows may omit the clone size; those that give it use once, few, many or a size class.

D: .; size: .; J: TRBJ1-1; V: TRBV28; DNA: TGTGCCAGCAGTCGCGGAGGGATCGAAGCTTTCTTT; CDR3: CASSRGGIEAFF
D: .; size: once; J: TRBJ2-4; V: TRBV28; DNA: TGTGCCAGCAGTTCATCGGGAACCGCCAAAAACATTCAGTACTTC; CDR3: CASSSSGTAKNIQYF
D: .; size: .; J: TRBJ1-1; V: TRBV19; DNA: TGTGCCAGCTACTTTGGGGGGGTACGGTCGGATGAAGCTTTCTTT; CDR3: CASYFGGVRSDEAFF
D: TRBD2; size: .; J: TRBJ2-1; V: TRBV19; DNA: TGTGCCAGTAGTGAGGGACTAGCGGGCAATGAGCAGTTCTTC; CDR3: CASSEGLAGNEQFF
D: TRBD1; size: .; J: TRBJ2-7; V: TRBV5-1; DNA: TGCGCCAGCAGCTTAACAGGGGGCGGGTACGAGCAGTACTTC; CDR3: CASSLTGGGYEQYF
D: TRBD1; size: .; J: TRBJ2-5; V: TRBV6-1; DNA: TGTGCCAGCAGTGGGACAGGGGGGGTCAGGGAGACCCAGTACTTC; CDR3: CASSGTGGVRETQYF
D: .; size: .; J: TRBJ2-7; V: TRBV30; DNA: TGTGCCTGGACCCCACCGGGATCCCTCGACGAGCAGTACTTC; CDR3: CAWTPPGSLDEQYF
D: .; size: .; J: TRBJ1-2; V: TRBV2; DNA: TGTGCCAGCAGTAACAGCTTCATAGCTAACTATGGCTACACCTTC; CDR3: CASSNSFIANYGYTF
D: TRBD2; size: .; J: TRBJ2-7; V: TRBV5-1; DNA: TGCGCCAGCAGCCCCGGGACTAGCGGGAGTTACCACGAGCAGTACTTC; CDR3: CASSPGTSGSYHEQYF
D: .; size: .; J: TRBJ2-7; V: TRBV6-5; DNA: TGTGCCAGCAGTTCGGTTGGGACTCCTTCCTACGAGCAGTACTTC; CDR3: CASSSVGTPSYEQYF
D: TRBD1; size: .; J: TRBJ2-2; V: TRBV28; DNA: TGTGCCAGCACCAACCCCCTGACAGGGCCCCCTCCCGGGGAGCTGTTTTTT; CDR3: CASTNPLTGPPPGELFF
D: .; size: .; J: TRBJ2-5; V: TRBV2; DNA: TGTGCCAGCAACCCCGGCCAAGAGACCCAGTACTTC; CDR3: CASNPGQETQYF
D: TRBD1; size: .; J: TRBJ2-1; V: TRBV19; DNA: TGTGCCAGTAGTACCGGGACAGGGCGACACAATGAGCAGTTCTTC; CDR3: CASSTGTGRHNEQFF
D: .; size: once; J: TRBJ1-3; V: TRBV5-1; DNA: TGCGCCAGCAGCCAACTCGGAGAAAACACCATATATTTT; CDR3: CASSQLGENTIYF
D: .; size: once; J: TRBJ1-4; V: TRBV4-3; DNA: TGCGCCAGCAGCCAAGATGGGGGAGGGGATAATGAAAAACTGTTTTTT; CDR3: CASSQDGGGDNEKLFF
D: .; size: .; J: TRBJ1-1; V: TRBV27; DNA: TGTGCCAGCAGTTTAGGCCCCCTATTTTTGACTGTCACTGAAGCTTTCTTT; CDR3: CASSLGPLFLTVTEAFF
D: TRBD1; size: few; J: TRBJ2-4; V: TRBV7-9; DNA: TGTGCCAGCAGCCCACAGGGACAGGGGAAGGGCATTCAGTACTTC; CDR3: CASSPQGQGKGIQYF
D: .; size: .; J: TRBJ1-1; V: TRBV6-6; DNA: TGTGCCAGCAGTTTCGGACAGAACACTGAAGCTTTCTTT; CDR3: CASSFGQNTEAFF
D: TRBD2; size: .; J: TRBJ2-5; V: TRBV7-9; DNA: TGTGCCAGCAGCCCCGGGACTAGTTGGGAGACCCAGTACTTC; CDR3: CASSPGTSWETQYF
D: TRBD2; size: .; J: TRBJ2-1; V: TRBV27; DNA: TGTGCCAGCAGTTTATGGGCTAGCGGGAGCATGGGTGAGCAGTTCTTC; CDR3: CASSLWASGSMGEQFF
D: TRBD2; size: .; J: TRBJ2-1; V: TRBV4-1; DNA: TGCGCCAGCAGCCAAATCCCCGGGAGGGACTACAATGAGCAGTTCTTC; CDR3: CASSQIPGRDYNEQFF
D: TRBD2; size: .; J: TRBJ2-1; V: TRBV30; DNA: TGTGCCTGGGGTGGACTAGCGGGAGAAATCCGGTTCTTC; CDR3: CAWGGLAGEIRFF
D: TRBD1; size: .; J: TRBJ1-2; V: TRBV27; DNA: TGTGCCAGCAGTTTATCCCCTTCGACAGGGGGCTACACCTTC; CDR3: CASSLSPSTGGYTF
D: .; size: .; J: TRBJ1-1; V: TRBV30; DNA: TGTGCCTGGAGGGGCAGGGTGAACACTGAAGCTTTCTTT; CDR3: CAWRGRVNTEAFF
D: TRBD2; size: .; J: TRBJ2-1; V: TRBV7-2; DNA: TGTGCCAGCAGCTACCCAGCGGGAGGGCACAATGAGCAGTTCTTC; CDR3: CASSYPAGGHNEQFF
D: TRBD2; size: .; J: TRBJ2-7; V: TRBV4-1; DNA: TGCGCCAGCAGCCACCGGGACTACTCCTACGAGCAGTACTTC; CDR3: CASSHRDYSYEQYF
D: .; size: .; J: TRBJ1-2; V: TRBV29-1; DNA: TGCAGCGCCTCCCACAGGGATGGCTACACCTTC; CDR3: CSASHRDGYTF
D: TRBD1; size: .; J: TRBJ2-6; V: TRBV19; DNA: TGTGCCAGTAGTAGAACAGGGGCCGGGGCCAACGTCCTGACTTTC; CDR3: CASSRTGAGANVLTF
D: TRBD2; size: .; J: TRBJ2-7; V: TRBV27; DNA: TGTGCCAGCAGTTTGGGCGGGAGGGTATACGAGCAGTACTTC; CDR3: CASSLGGRVYEQYF
D: .; size: .; J: TRBJ1-1; V: TRBV9; DNA: TGTGCCAGCAGCGTAGCTACGGAGGTGAGGAACACTGAAGCTTTCTTT; CDR3: CASSVATEVRNTEAFF
D: TRBD1; size: .; J: TRBJ2-6; V: TRBV18; DNA: TGTGCCAGCTCACCGACAGGGGACAGGGCTGGGGCCAACGTCCTGACTTTC; CDR3: CASSPTGDRAGANVLTF
D: TRBD2; size: .; J: TRBJ2-1; V: TRBV9; DNA: TGTGCCAGCAGCGTAGGCGGTAGCGGGACCAATGAGCAGTTCTTC; CDR3: CASSVGGSGTNEQFF
D: .; size: .; J: TRBJ2-7; V: TRBV30; DNA: TGTGCCTGGAGGTCCAGGGTATCTTACGAGCAGTACTTC; CDR3: CAWRSRVSYEQYF
D: .; size: .; J: TRBJ1-1; V: TRBV5-4; DNA: TGTGCCAGCAGCGAAGAGTGGGCGCCCACTGAAGCTTTCTTT; CDR3: CASSEEWAPTEAFF
D: TRBD1; size: .; J: TRBJ2-2; V: TRBV11-1; DNA: TGTGCCAGCAGCTTATTTCGGGACAGGGGGCGCGGCGGGGAGCTGTTTTTT; CDR3: CASSLFRDRGRGGELFF
D: TRBD2; size: once; J: TRBJ2-7; V: TRBV28; DNA: TGTGCCAGCAGTTTAGGGCTAGCGGGTCCCTACGAGCAGTACTTC; CDR3: CASSLGLAGPYEQYF
D: TRBD1; size: .; J: TRBJ1-1; V: TRBV7-2; DNA: TGTGCCAGCAGCTTAGTGGGGACAGGGGGCACTGAAGCTTTCTTT; CDR3: CASSLVGTGGTEAFF
D: TRBD2; size: .; J: TRBJ2-6; V: TRBV27; DNA: TGTGCCAGCAGTTTAGCTAGCGGGAGAGCTGGGGCCAACGTCCTGACTTTC; CDR3: CASSLASGRAGANVLTF
D: TRBD1; size: .; J: TRBJ2-7; V: TRBV9; DNA: TGTGCCAGCAGCGTAGACCCGACAGGGGGTCTTTCTTACGAGCAGTACTTC; CDR3: CASSVDPTGGLSYEQYF
D: TRBD1; size: .; J: TRBJ2-7; V: TRBV5-4; DNA: TGTGCCAGCAGCCTGTCCCGGGACAGGGAGGGGAAATACGAGCAGTACTTC; CDR3: CASSLSRDREGKYEQYF
D: TRBD1; size: .; J: TRBJ1-1; V: TRBV6-1; DNA: TGTGCCAGCAGTGATAATACAGGGGGCTCTGAAGCTTTCTTT; CDR3: CASSDNTGGSEAFF
D: .; size: .; J: TRBJ2-7; V: TRBV28; DNA: TGTGCCAGCAGTTACGATCAGTCTCTAGTGGCCTACGAGCAGTACTTC; CDR3: CASSYDQSLVAYEQYF
D: .; size: .; J: TRBJ2-7; V: TRBV7-2; DNA: TGTGCCAGCAGCCGGGACTACGAGCAGTACTTC; CDR3: CASSRDYEQYF
D: TRBD2; size: .; J: TRBJ2-3; V: TRBV6-1; DNA: TGTGCCAGCAGTGAAGAGTCCCTAGCGGGCGTGCCAGATACGCAGTATTTT; CDR3: CASSEESLAGVPDTQYF
D: .; size: .; J: TRBJ2-7; V: TRBV21-1; DNA: TGTGCCAGCAGCAGGGGCCAACAGGGGATCCGCGAGCAGTACTTC; CDR3: CASSRGQQGIREQYF
D: .; size: once; J: TRBJ2-2; V: TRBV30; DNA: TGTGCCTGGAGGACCGGGGCGAACACCGGGGAGCTGTTTTTT; CDR3: CAWRTGANTGELFF
D: TRBD1; size: .; J: TRBJ1-1; V: TRBV18; DNA: TGTGCCAGCTCACGGGGCTGGGGACAGGGATCCACTGAAGCTTTCTTT; CDR3: CASSRGWGQGSTEAFF
D: TRBD2; size: .; J: TRBJ2-1; V: TRBV27; DNA: TGTGCCACCGTCGGACTAGCGGGAAACAATGAGCAGTTCTTC; CDR3: CATVGLAGNNEQFF
D: TRBD1; size: once; J: TRBJ2-2; V: TRBV6-1; DNA: TGTGCCAGCAGTGGACAGGGGGACACCGGGGAGCTGTTTTTT; CDR3: CASSGQGDTGELFF
D: .; size: .; J: TRBJ1-1; V: TRBV25-1; DNA: TGTGCCAGCGCTTCGGGGGTCGAAGCTTTCTTT; CDR3: CASASGVEAFF
D: .; size: .; J: TRBJ2-4; V: TRBV5-1; DNA: TGCGCCAGCAGCTTGAATGAACCGGGTCTAGCCAAAAACATTCAGTACTTC; CDR3: CASSLNEPGLAKNIQYF
D: TRBD2; size: once; J: TRBJ2-1; V: TRBV18; DNA: TGTGCCAGCTCACCACCGGCACTAGCGGGAACACCCTCCTACAATGAGCAGTTCTTC; CDR3: CASSPPALAGTPSYNEQFF